This T cell receptor beta chain derives from a study of shared clonotypes between healthy human individuals (dated by TCRdb to the early 2020s). For context, the study as a whole: The cohort included three men and two women between 18 and 49 years of age. For each donor, three plates each were used for CD4 naive and CD4 memory, two plates were used for CD8 naive, and one plate was used for CD8 memory. To estimate repertoire size and how much clonotype sharing occurs between individuals, the study deeply sequenced the blood TCR repertoires of five healthy adults. To increase sequencing depth and limit assay-specific biases, different laboratories used diverse techniques to prepare libraries and sequence TCR repertoires. Between about 0.94 and 8.9 billion PBMCs per donor were obtained by leukapheresis. General study outcomes and caveats: Only blood was sampled, and tissue TCR repertoires likely differ from those in blood. Because the study included only a small number of donors, the genetic and exposure-history diversity represented was limited. Higher generation probabilities were observed for clonotypes shared by all four sorted-subset donors than for non-shared clonotypes. Pairwise subsampling indicated that sequencing depth was expected to affect the degree of clonotype sharing among donors. Incomplete sequencing was indicated by rarefaction of sorted-subset datasets, despite the large sequencing depth. Sharing across several donors was observed for around 5% of naive CD4, over 3% of naive CD8, about 2.5% of memory CD4, and roughly 0.4% of memory CD8 clonotypes. Naive subsets generally had larger estimated clonotype richness than memory subsets did.

With regard to this clone: This receptor's antigen is unknown. Qualities for individual bases were not recorded, and no much larger clone is one base off.

TCR CDR3 regions were amplified from genomic DNA by multiplex PCR using the deep immunoSEQ assay. Extracted genomic DNA from each cell subset was distributed evenly across all wells of several immunoSEQ 96-well plates, and each plate was treated as a replicate. For sorted subsets, approximately 0.2 ug of genomic DNA, equivalent to 25,000 to 35,000 T cell genomes, went into each replicate PCR. The purified libraries were quantified using a Qubit 3.0 fluorometer, sized with a Bioanalyzer 2100, and then quantified again using the KAPA Library Quantification kit. Every immunoSEQ 96-well plate was sequenced on a separate single-read 150-cycle Illumina NextSeq 550 flow cell. In the original analysis: The immunoSEQ output contained only junctional sequences without quality scores, so filtering could not match that applied to full-length reads. Sequences were annotated with PyIR, a Python wrapper for IgBLAST v1.9, using IMGT germline references to assign V/J genes and CDR3. Reads were removed for weak V/J assignments (E-value above 1e-6), missing CDR3, stop codons, out-of-frame junctions, or ambiguous translated residues. V3J clonotypes were defined as sequences sharing the same inferred V gene, J gene, and CDR3 amino acid sequence. The percentage overlap between two repertoires was calculated by dividing the number of shared unique clonotypes by the size of the smaller repertoire. Three approaches were used to assess repertoire richness: RTK rarefaction, the Chao1 estimator, and Recon v2.1 estimates of unobserved clonotypes. OLGA was used to compute generation probabilities for all TCRbeta clonotypes that the gDNA method yielded from a few donors. In TCRdb, the immuneACCESS table is reduced to in-frame sequences with V and J assigned. These tables do not hold every clone; where another copy was compared, an unresolved V gene accounts for under half, and the others remain unexplained. V and J calls and clone size come straight from that table; D and trimming were deduced from the DNA. Within this sample are about 2.4 million clones, with over 85% of them counted one time only. About 0.39% of the sample is in the top ten clones.

Healthy HIV-negative adults with no recently reported acute infections or vaccinations were included as donors. All donors were Caucasian adults living in Nashville, Tennessee, USA. CD4+ T cells were enriched by magnetic negative selection; naive cells were then positively selected on CD45RA, and the negative fraction formed the memory subset. Blood was obtained by leukapheresis, after which PBMCs were separated by Ficoll-Histopaque density gradient centrifugation and cryopreserved in liquid nitrogen vapor phase. Analytical flow cytometry was used to check the purity and quantity of each magnetically sorted T cell population. Genomic DNA was isolated from each sorted fraction and quantified by UV absorbance on a Nanodrop 2000c. CDR1 MNHNS and CDR2 SASEGT are derived from the germline V gene. At the junction V is shortened by 1 base and J by 6 bases; bases outside the gene matches: 8. Spanning cysteine to phenylalanine, the CDR3 consists of 16 amino acids. CDR3 DNA only is kept here, 48 bases in frame from base 1.

The rearranged segments are TRBV6-1 and TRBJ2-1; 8 bases in the junction line up with TRBD2. This receptor was taken from a man younger than 35 in good health. Some clones in this sample may be carry-over from other donors' samples. The sample taken for sequencing was naive CD4+ T cells from PBMCs. What the cell subset or site label conveys for this sample: CD45RA+ positively selected. The nucleotides read TGTGCCAGCAGTGAAGTGTCTAGCGGGTGGGGCAATGAGCAGTTCTTC. Translated, this is CASSEVSSGWGNEQFF.